Given below is one T cell receptor beta chain in context. Read data end 3 residues before the CDR3 end; the end is taken from the germline J gene. Different DNA sequences within this sample yield the same CDR3. The sample comes from a study of T cells in women clearing cervical HPV infection. The CDR3 covers 15 residues. Germline V CDR1 and CDR2: GTSNPN, SVGIG (reference sequence). V shed 2 bases and J shed 4 bases, with 15 bases lying between them. Data came from immunoSEQ multiplex PCR; TCRdb stores just in-frame clones and leaves some out. Its table records 40,000 to 60,000 clones. The chain employs TRBV30 and TRBJ1-3, with D maybe TRBD1 (6 bases). The specimen was blood buffy coat. The receptor's source is a woman between 18 and 69 years old with a cervical HPV16 infection that either progressed to CIN3+ or cleared (not recorded which). CDR3 sequence: CAWSTHTGTGNTIYF. The part of the CDR3 DNA that was read is TGTGCCTGGAGTACCCATACAGGGACCGGAAACACC. Based on the CDR3 plus reference TRBV30 and TRBJ1-3, the full variable domain is SQTIHQWPATLVQPVGSPLSLECTVEGTSNPNLYWYRQAAGRGLQLLFYSVGIGQISSEVPQNLSASRPQDRQFILSSKKLLLSDSGFYLCAWSTHTGTGNTIYFGEGSWLTVV.